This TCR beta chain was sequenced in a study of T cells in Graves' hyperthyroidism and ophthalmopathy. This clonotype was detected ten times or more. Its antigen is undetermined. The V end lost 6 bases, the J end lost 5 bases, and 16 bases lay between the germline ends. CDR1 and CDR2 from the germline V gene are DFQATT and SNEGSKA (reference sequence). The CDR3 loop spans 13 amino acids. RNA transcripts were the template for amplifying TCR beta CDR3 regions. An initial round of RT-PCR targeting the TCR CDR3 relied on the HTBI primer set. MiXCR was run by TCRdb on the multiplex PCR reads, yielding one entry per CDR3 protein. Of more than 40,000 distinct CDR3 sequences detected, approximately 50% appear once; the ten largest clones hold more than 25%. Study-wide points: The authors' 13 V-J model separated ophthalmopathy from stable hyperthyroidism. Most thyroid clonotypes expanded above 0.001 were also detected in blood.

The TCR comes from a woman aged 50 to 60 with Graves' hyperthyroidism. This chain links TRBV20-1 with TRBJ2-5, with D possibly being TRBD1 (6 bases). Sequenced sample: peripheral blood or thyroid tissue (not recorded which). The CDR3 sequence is CSARRDMRETQYF. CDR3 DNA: TGCAGTGCAAGAAGGGACATGAGGGAGACCCAGTACTTC.